This T cell receptor beta chain was obtained from a study of tumor-infiltrating lymphocytes in primary liver carcinoma. Study summary: Participating patients were men and women between 30 and 69 years old.

Priming with a constant-region primer yielded TCR beta cDNA from about 500 ng total RNA. What produced the TCR beta libraries was three nested multiplex PCR rounds using slightly modified ARM-PCR. With TRBV1-TRBV30 forward primers and a C-beta reverse primer, the first two PCR rounds were run for nine to eleven cycles each. TCRdb re-analysed the multiplex PCR reads in MiXCR, keeping a single row per CDR3 protein. The sample has about 330,000 distinct CDR3 sequences, less than 70% seen once. On this clonotype: Its target is not known. One junction end does not reproduce the germline sequence, and a read error may be involved.

Findings and limits, study-wide: Bulk unsorted sampling precluded comparing CD4+ and CD8+ repertoires.

The researchers obtained blood RNA from unsorted whole blood and also extracted germline DNA. CDR1 and CDR2 (germline): SGHRS, YFSETQ. CDR3 length equals 13 residues. The sequence was collected from a man between 40 and 49 years old with primary liver carcinoma and hepatitis B virus infection. The chain couples TRBV5-1 to TRBJ2-5; D possibly uses TRBD1 or TRBD2 (5 bases each). Sequenced material: peripheral blood. Here the CDR3 reads CANSQSEGETQYF. CDR3 in DNA: TGCGCCAACAGCCAAAGTGAGGGGGAGACCCAGTACTTC.